These 18 T cell receptor beta chains were all obtained from the same sample, sequenced in a study of cytomegalovirus exposure and HLA in healthy donors. PCR employed 60 Vbeta and 13 Jbeta primers. The method was immunoSEQ multiplex PCR; TCRdb's version includes in-frame clones alone and lacks a portion of them. This sample has 140,000 to 150,000 clones, with 75% to 80% found just once. The sequenced sample was PBMCs. These receptors were taken from a man aged 40-49 years in good health and CMV-seropositive.

This clone has more than one count but fewer than ten. The V and J genes are TRBV9 and TRBJ2-1; TRBD2 agrees at 7 bases. Germline CDR1 and CDR2: SGDLS and YYNGEE. CDR3 length: 15 amino acids. The junction had 10 bases not matched to a gene; V was cut back by 1 base and J by 9 bases. CDR3 loop: CASSVTLSSGGEQFF. CDR3 DNA sequence: TGTGCCAGCAGCGTAACCCTATCTAGCGGCGGTGAGCAGTTCTTC. The full variable domain, completed using reference TRBV9 and TRBJ2-1, is DSGVTQTPKHLITATGQRVTLRCSPRSGDLSVYWYQQSLDQGLQFLIQYYNGEERAKGNILERFSAQQFPDLHSELNLSSLELGDSALYFCASSVTLSSGGEQFFGPGTRLTVL.

This chain connects TRBV19 to TRBJ1-2; 7 bases are a match to TRBD1. J was trimmed by 1 base and V by 5 bases; bases with no gene match: 4. Germline V gives CDR1 LNHDA, CDR2 SQIVND (reference sequence). The length of the CDR3 is 14 residues. The chain's CDR3 is CASSVRGINYGYTF. DNA of the CDR3: TGTGCCAGTAGTGTCAGGGGGATTAACTATGGCTACACCTTC.

This clone occurred a few times. One junction end does not reproduce the germline sequence, and a read error may be involved. This chain uses TRBV7-9 with TRBJ1-6; a possible D gene is TRBD1 (5 bases). The germline CDR1 and CDR2 sequences are SEHNR and FQNEAQ (reference sequence). The length of the CDR3 is 16 residues. CDR3 loop: CSSSSDPGSNNSPLHF. CDR3 coding DNA: TGTTCCAGCAGCTCGGATCCAGGGTCAAATAATTCACCCCTCCACTTT. Drawing the rest from reference TRBV7-9 and TRBJ1-6, the complete variable domain is DTGVSQNPRHKITKRGQNVTFRCDPISEHNRLYWYRQTLGQGPEFLTYFQNEAQLEKSRLLSDRFSAERPKGSFSTLEIQRTEQGDSAMYLCSSSSDPGSNNSPLHFGNGTRLTVT.

In nucleotides, the CDR3 is TGTGCCAGCAGCTTACAGGGGGTGATTTTCAATGAGCAGTTCTTC. As protein: CASSLQGVIFNEQFF. The gene calls are TRBV7-2 and TRBJ2-1; TRBD1 matches at 7 bases. V was pared by 2 bases and J by 6 bases, with 7 bases of the junction left unmatched. Germline CDR1 reads SGHTA; CDR2 reads FQGNSA. This CDR3 contains 15 residues.

This rearrangement joins TRBV6-5 to TRBJ2-1, with no clear D. CDR1 and CDR2 from the germline V gene are MNHEY and SVGAGI. The V and J ends lost 8 bases and 15 bases respectively, with 14 bases between them. The CDR3 contains 10 residues. In nucleotides, the CDR3 is TGTGCCAGCTATGTGCAGTACACGTTCTTC. Translating it yields CASYVQYTFF.

The V call is TRBV27, the J call TRBJ2-7; D is perhaps TRBD2 (7 bases). The CDR3 length is 14 residues. Trimming shortened V by 0 bases and J by 6 bases, and 12 bases separated the two germline ends. CDR1 and CDR2 (germline): MNHEY, SMNVEV (reference sequence). The CDR3: CASSLSGGRVEQYF. CDR3 nucleotide sequence: TGTGCCAGCAGTTTATCGGGGGGGCGCGTCGAGCAGTACTTC.

The chain is built from TRBV5-1 and TRBJ2-2, with no clear D. Germline CDR1 and CDR2: SGHRS and YFSETQ. The CDR3 extends over 13 amino acids. V lost 6 bases and J lost 1, with 7 bases in between. The CDR3 bases are TGCGCCAGCACGCAGGAGAACACCGGGGAGCTGTTTTTT. Its protein product is CASTQENTGELFF.

V usage is TRBV11-1 and J usage is TRBJ1-2, with D maybe TRBD1 (5 bases). CDR3 length: 13 amino acids. Germline CDR1 SGHAT, CDR2 FQDESV (reference sequence). Trimming removed 5 bases at V and 8 bases at J, with 15 bases between. The CDR3 sequence is CASSRRSRVGYTF. Here the CDR3 DNA reads TGTGCCAGCAGCAGACGAAGCAGGGTCGGCTACACCTTC.

The CDR3: CSINPSRTDTQYF. Here the CDR3 DNA reads TGCAGCATCAATCCGAGCAGGACAGATACGCAGTATTTT. The V gene is TRBV29-1, the J gene TRBJ2-3; D call uncertain. CDR1 is SQVTM, CDR2 ANQGSEA, per germline. V dropped 8 bases and J dropped 3 bases, with 15 bases sitting between them. The CDR3 consists of 13 residues.

The chain uses TRBV7-3 and TRBJ2-1; 9 positions agree with TRBD1. Germline CDR1 SGHTA, CDR2 FQGTGA. The CDR3 is 17 amino acids. V was clipped by 2 bases and J by 3 bases; unmatched bases: 8. CDR3: CASSLWVRTGDYNEQFF. The DNA of the CDR3 is TGTGCCAGCAGCTTATGGGTTAGGACAGGGGACTACAATGAGCAGTTCTTC.

The chain has TRBV19 and TRBJ2-1, with 9 bases matching TRBD2. There are 17 residues in the CDR3. The ends lost 4 bases at V and 7 bases at J; junction bases unmatched: 14. Germline V gives CDR1 LNHDA, CDR2 SQIVND (reference sequence). The DNA of the CDR3 is TGTGCCAGTAGTACCCAACGGGCTAGCGGGGACGGTAATGAGCAGTTCTTC. Translated: CASSTQRASGDGNEQFF.

The chain is built from TRBV7-3 and TRBJ1-1; 10 bases line up with TRBD1. CDR1 is SGHTA, CDR2 FQGTGA, per germline. The CDR3 runs to 16 residues. The J segment lost 5 bases and the V segment lost 1 base, leaving 7 bases of the junction unmatched. CDR3 sequence: CASSLIPGQGGTEAFF. CDR3 coding DNA: TGTGCCAGCAGCTTAATCCCCGGACAGGGGGGAACTGAAGCTTTCTTT.

This clone has just one count. This sequence joins TRBV6-6 and TRBJ2-3, with D tentatively TRBD1 (6 bases). Germline CDR1 reads MNHNY; CDR2 reads SVGAGI (reference sequence). V lost 5 bases to trimming and J lost 0 bases, with 12 bases between them. CDR3 length: 15 residues. The DNA for the CDR3 is TGTGCCAGCAGTCCCCACAGGGATAGCACAGATACGCAGTATTTT. Its protein product is CASSPHRDSTDTQYF.

The chain joins TRBV6-4 to TRBJ2-1; 9 bases map to TRBD2. The V and J ends lost 3 bases and 8 bases, in that order; junction bases with no gene match: 8. The length of the CDR3 is 15 residues. CDR1 MRHNA and CDR2 SNTAGT come from the germline V gene. The CDR3 loop reads CASSDQAGGKDEQFF. The CDR3 region has the DNA TGTGCCAGCAGTGATCAAGCGGGAGGAAAGGATGAGCAGTTCTTC.

V usage is TRBV5-1 and J usage is TRBJ1-2; 10 bases are a match to TRBD1. The V gene's germline CDR1 is SGHRS and CDR2 YFSETQ. The V gene end was trimmed by 1 base and the J gene end by 6 bases; junction bases not matched to a gene: 18. This CDR3 has 19 residues. The CDR3 nucleotides are TGCGCCAGCAGCTTGTGGGAAACCGGGACAGGGGATATTTGGGATGGCTACACCTTC. This codes for CASSLWETGTGDIWDGYTF.

The chain uses TRBV25-1 and TRBJ1-4; 8 bases map to TRBD1. This CDR3 comprises 13 residues. Germline CDR1 MGHDK, CDR2 SYGVNS. The V segment lost 6 bases and the J segment 8 bases; nucleotides outside the gene matches: 5. CDR3 region: CASRDRVGEKLFF. The DNA of the CDR3 is TGTGCCAGCAGGGACAGGGTCGGCGAAAAACTGTTTTTT.

The chain couples TRBV10-2 to TRBJ1-5; weak D call: TRBD1 (5 bases). CDR1 WSHSY and CDR2 SAAADI come from the germline V gene. The CDR3 consists of 12 residues. V lost 3 bases to trimming and J lost 7 bases, with 7 bases between them. CDR3 region: CASSEGEQPQHF. In DNA, the CDR3 is TGCGCCAGCAGTGAAGGGGAACAGCCCCAGCATTTT.

This clone was seen once. This chain links TRBV9 with TRBJ1-2, with D perhaps TRBD1 (5 bases). The V end lost 1 base, the J end lost 2 bases, and 12 bases lay between the germline ends. This CDR3 region has 15 residues. Germline-derived CDR1 and CDR2 are SGDLS and YYNGEE. CDR3 sequence (DNA): TGTGCCAGCAGCGTAACAGGAGGGGCCAACTATGGCTACACCTTC. The encoded protein is CASSVTGGANYGYTF. The whole variable domain, remainder taken from reference TRBV9 and TRBJ1-2, is DSGVTQTPKHLITATGQRVTLRCSPRSGDLSVYWYQQSLDQGLQFLIQYYNGEERAKGNILERFSAQQFPDLHSELNLSSLELGDSALYFCASSVTGGANYGYTFGSGTRLTVV.